This entry lists 5 T cell receptor beta chains sequenced from one sample in a study of Ad26.COV2.S vaccination and SARS-CoV-2 variants (dated by TCRdb to the early 2020s). The meaning of the sample's treatment or condition label: approximately 18 received Ad26.COV2.S at low or high dose, single or two shots; roughly five received placebo; per-sample allocation not given. For vaccine and placebo recipients, the sequenced repertoires came from samples collected on day 63 after the first injection. Library prep was done by the immunoSEQ multiplex PCR assay. The clones in this table, taken by TCRdb from immuneACCESS, are in-frame only. Not every clone is retained; where verified, under half of the shortfall comes from an unresolved V gene, and the cause of the rest is unknown. The sample includes 380,000 or so clones, with 75% to 90% observed a single time. Of the sample, approximately 5% falls within the top ten clones.

Specimen: peripheral blood, collected in a trial of Ad26.COV2.S vaccine versus placebo. The receptor source for this set is a person between 18 and 59 years old who received the Ad26.COV2.S COVID-19 vaccine or a placebo.

This rearrangement joins TRBV3-1 (or the pseudogene TRBV3-2) to TRBJ1-2, with D unclear. CDR3 length equals 15 residues. The germline V gene has CDR1 LGHDT and CDR2 YNNKEL (reference sequence). Trimming left V 3 bases short and J 0 bases short, with 11 bases between. CDR3 sequence: CASSHLGLANYGYTF. The CDR3 nucleotides are TGTGCCAGCAGCCATTTGGGTCTAGCTAACTATGGCTACACCTTC.

V usage is TRBV7-6 and J usage is TRBJ1-2; perhaps TRBD1 as D (5 bases). Germline lookup yields CDR1 SGHVS and CDR2 FNYEAQ. The CDR3 contains 17 residues. The V gene lost 2 bases and the J gene lost 8 bases, with 24 bases spanning the gap. For the CDR3, the DNA is TGTGCCAGCAGCTTAATACCTCTGGGGGGATCTGCGGAAGGCTACACCTTC. Translation gives CASSLIPLGGSAEGYTF.

This rearrangement joins TRBV5-1 to TRBJ2-1; 7 nucleotides agree with TRBD2. The CDR3 has 16 amino acids. V shed 1 base, J shed 0 bases, and the junction held 4 bases outside the gene matches. Germline CDR1 is SGHRS and CDR2 is YFSETQ. The CDR3 coding sequence is TGCGCCAGCAGCTTGAAAGCTAGCGGCTCCTACAATGAGCAGTTCTTC. Translation: CASSLKASGSYNEQFF.

The J gene is TRBJ1-1, the V gene TRBV10-3, with unresolved D. The length of the CDR3 is 15 residues. Trimming pared 0 bases from V and 3 bases from J, leaving 11 bases between. In germline, CDR1 is ENHRY, CDR2 SYGVKD. Here the CDR3 reads CAISESKGRHTEAFF. In DNA, the CDR3 is TGTGCCATCAGTGAGTCGAAGGGTCGACACACTGAAGCTTTCTTT.

The rearrangement links TRBV19 to TRBJ1-4; no clear D. Germline V gene sequence: CDR1 LNHDA, CDR2 SQIVND (reference sequence). Trimming took off 7 bases at V and 0 bases at J, with 9 bases between the two ends. This CDR3 region has 14 residues. CDR3 sequence: CASTTDATNEKLFF. DNA of the CDR3: TGTGCCAGTACCACAGATGCAACTAATGAAAAACTGTTTTTT.